This T cell receptor (beta chain) derives from a study of control samples from healthy donors and cancer patients. Only in-frame clones appear in the TCRdb table, and some are missing; sequencing was by immunoSEQ multiplex PCR. The profile covers approximately 150,000 clones, with about 94% appearing a single time and 14% taken by the ten largest. With 4 bases clipped from V and 4 bases from J, the junction kept 1 base outside the gene matches. Germline values: CDR1 LNHDA, CDR2 SQIVND (reference sequence). The CDR3 runs 13 residues. This TCR came from a man aged 60 to 69 with colorectal cancer. Sequencing input: PBMCs. The rearrangement links TRBV19 to TRBJ2-7; 10 nucleotides line up with TRBD1. CDR3 sequence reads: CASSKDRGYEQYF. CDR3 coding DNA: TGTGCCAGTAGTAAGGACAGGGGGTACGAGCAGTACTTC.